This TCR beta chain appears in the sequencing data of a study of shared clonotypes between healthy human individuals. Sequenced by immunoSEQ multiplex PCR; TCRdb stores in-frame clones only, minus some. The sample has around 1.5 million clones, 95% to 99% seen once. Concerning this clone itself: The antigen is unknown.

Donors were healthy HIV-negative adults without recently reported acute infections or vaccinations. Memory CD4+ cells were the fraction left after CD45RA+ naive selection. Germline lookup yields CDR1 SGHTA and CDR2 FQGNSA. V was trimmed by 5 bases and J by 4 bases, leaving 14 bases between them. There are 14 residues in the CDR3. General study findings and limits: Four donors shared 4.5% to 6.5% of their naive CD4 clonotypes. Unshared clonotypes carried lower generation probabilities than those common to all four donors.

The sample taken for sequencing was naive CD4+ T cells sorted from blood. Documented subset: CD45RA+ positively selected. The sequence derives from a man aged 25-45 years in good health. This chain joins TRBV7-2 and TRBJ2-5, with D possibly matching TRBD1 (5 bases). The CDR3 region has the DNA TGTGCCAGCAGCCCTTCCAGGGCAGCAGAGACCCAGTACTTC. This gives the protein CASSPSRAAETQYF.